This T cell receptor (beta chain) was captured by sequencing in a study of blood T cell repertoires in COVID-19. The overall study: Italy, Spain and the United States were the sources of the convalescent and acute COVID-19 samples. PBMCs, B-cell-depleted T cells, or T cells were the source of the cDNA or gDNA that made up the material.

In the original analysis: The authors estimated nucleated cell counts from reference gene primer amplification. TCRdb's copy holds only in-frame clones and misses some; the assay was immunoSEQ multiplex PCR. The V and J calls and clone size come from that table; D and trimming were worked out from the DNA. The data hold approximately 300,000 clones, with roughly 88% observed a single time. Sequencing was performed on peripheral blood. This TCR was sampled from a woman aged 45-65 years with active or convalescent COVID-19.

CDR3 region: CASSPPLAGRYEQYF. The CDR3 region has the DNA TGTGCCAGCTCACCACCGCTAGCGGGGCGCTACGAGCAGTACTTC. The V and J genes are TRBV18 and TRBJ2-7; TRBD2 agrees at 9 bases. The CDR3 consists of 15 residues. Germline V gene data show CDR1 as KGHSH and CDR2 as LQKENI. V trimming: 0 bases; J trimming: 3 bases; junction bases outside the gene matches: 3.